The next 4 T cell receptor beta chains were all read from a single sample in a study of blood T cell repertoires in COVID-19. Sequencing used immunoSEQ multiplex PCR; TCRdb keeps in-frame clones, though not all of them. The table lists approximately 280,000 clones, approximately 83% of them singletons, with 2.1% in the top ten. The sample was peripheral blood. The receptors originated from a woman aged 25 to 39 who had recovered from COVID-19.

The rearrangement links TRBV6-6 to TRBJ1-2; perhaps TRBD1 as D (5 bases). CDR1 and CDR2 from the germline V gene are MNHNY and SVGAGI (reference sequence). Trimming took off 0 bases at V and 0 bases at J, with 11 bases between the two ends. The CDR3 consists of 16 residues. The CDR3 nucleotides are TGTGCCAGCAGTTACTCGCCAGGGCCCCCTAACTATGGCTACACCTTC. As protein: CASSYSPGPPNYGYTF.

As for this clone: This sample includes further DNA sequences coding for the same CDR3. This rearrangement joins TRBV6-5 to TRBJ2-7, with D unresolved. CDR1 MNHEY and CDR2 SVGAGI come from the germline V gene. The CDR3 has 13 amino acids. V was clipped by 2 bases and J by 0 bases, with 5 bases between them. Here the CDR3 DNA reads TGTGCCAGCAGTTACACGGGCTCCTACGAGCAGTACTTC. Translated, it gives CASSYTGSYEQYF.

The V gene is TRBV5-6, the J gene TRBJ1-2; 12 bases match TRBD1. Germline CDR1 is SGHDT and CDR2 is YYEEEE. V gave up 3 bases and J gave up 6 bases; unmatched junction bases: 12. The CDR3 extends over 17 amino acids. This chain's CDR3 is CASSYLSPGQGANGYTF. The CDR3 DNA follows: TGTGCCAGCAGCTATTTATCACCGGGACAGGGGGCCAATGGCTACACCTTC. Full variable domain (outside the CDR3, taken from reference TRBV5-6 and TRBJ1-2): DAGVTQSPTHLIKTRGQQVTLRCSPKSGHDTVSWYQQALGQGPQFIFQYYEEEERQRGNFPDRFSGHQFPNYSSELNVNALLLGDSALYLCASSYLSPGQGANGYTFGSGTRLTVV.

The J gene is TRBJ1-2, the V gene TRBV4-2, with TRBD1 matching 9 bases. Trimming at V came to 5 bases and at J to 6 bases, leaving 19 bases not matched to a gene. There are 18 residues in the CDR3. The germline gives CDR1 LGHNA, CDR2 YNFKEQ. The CDR3 loop is CASSEKPTGGAPLDGYTF. DNA for the CDR3: TGTGCCAGCAGCGAGAAACCGACAGGGGGGGCGCCTTTGGATGGCTACACCTTC.